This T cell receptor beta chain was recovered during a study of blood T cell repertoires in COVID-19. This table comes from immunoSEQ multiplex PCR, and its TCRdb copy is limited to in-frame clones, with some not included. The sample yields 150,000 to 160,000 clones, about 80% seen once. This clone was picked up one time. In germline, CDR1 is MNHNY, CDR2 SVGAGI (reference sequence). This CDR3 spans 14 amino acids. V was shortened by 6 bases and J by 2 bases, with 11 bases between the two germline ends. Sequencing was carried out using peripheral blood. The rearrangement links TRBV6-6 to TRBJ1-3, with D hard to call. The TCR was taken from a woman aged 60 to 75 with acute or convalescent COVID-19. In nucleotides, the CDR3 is TGTGCCAGCAGGGTTGATTCGGCTGGAAACACCATATATTTT. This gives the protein CASRVDSAGNTIYF.